These T cell receptor beta chains were read from a single sample in a study of T cells after somatic rescue of genetic block. Libraries were prepared by immunoSEQ multiplex PCR; TCRdb keeps only in-frame clonotypes and omits some of them. The top ten hold approximately 14% of the sample, which has over 14,000 clones, more than 65% seen once. What was sequenced was peripheral blood mononuclear cells (PBMCs). Receptors were obtained from a boy aged 5-17 years. CDR3s include the opening cysteine and the closing phenylalanine or tryptophan. The D gene is left open where the match is weak. Clone size is not always given. Where it is, it says once, few, many or a class for expanded clones.

TRBV4-1	TRBD1	-	TRBJ2-1	CASSHPRDRGLNEQFF	TGCGCCAGCAGTCATCCCCGGGACAGGGGGCTTAATGAGCAGTTCTTC
TRBV25-1	-	-	TRBJ2-3	CASSDRGATFRTDTQYF	TGTGCCAGCAGTGACAGGGGTGCAACCTTTCGCACAGATACGCAGTATTTT
TRBV27	-	-	TRBJ1-2	CASSFLGGINYGYTF	TGTGCCAGCAGTTTCCTGGGGGGTATCAACTATGGCTACACCTTC
TRBV30	-	-	TRBJ1-4	CAWSVTGINEKLFF	TGTGCCTGGAGTGTTACAGGGATTAATGAAAAACTGTTTTTT
TRBV7-2	-	medium-sized	TRBJ2-1	CASSLAGPVNEQFF	TGTGCCAGCAGCTTGGCTGGCCCGGTCAATGAGCAGTTCTTC
TRBV28	-	-	TRBJ1-4	CASSFRVRREKLFF	TGTGCCAGCAGTTTTAGGGTTAGGCGCGAAAAACTGTTTTTT
TRBV7-9	TRBD2	-	TRBJ2-7	CASSYGLAVPDYEQYF	TGTGCCAGCAGTTACGGACTAGCGGTCCCTGACTACGAGCAGTACTTC
TRBV11-3	TRBD2	-	TRBJ2-2	CASSSQLAGGGGELFF	TGTGCCAGCAGCAGCCAACTAGCGGGAGGCGGCGGGGAGCTGTTTTTT
TRBV27	-	-	TRBJ2-3	CASSLSRTDTQYF	TGTGCCAGCAGTTTATCCCGGACAGATACGCAGTATTTT
TRBV19	-	-	TRBJ1-2	CASSRGVKNRANYGYTF	TGTGCCAGTAGTAGGGGGGTCAAGAATCGAGCTAACTATGGCTACACCTTC
TRBV5-1	-	-	TRBJ1-2	CASSLAGGGDYTF	TGCGCCAGCAGCTTGGCTGGCGGGGGGGACTACACCTTC
TRBV6-5	TRBD2	-	TRBJ2-1	CASSTWTSINEQFF	TGTGCCAGCAGTACCTGGACTAGCATAAATGAGCAGTTCTTC
TRBV10-1	-	few	TRBJ2-3	CASSEDGTPPTDTQYF	TGCGCCAGCAGTGAGGACGGGACGCCTCCCACAGATACGCAGTATTTT
TRBV10-2	TRBD1	-	TRBJ2-3	CASSKTGLVLTDTQYF	TGCGCCAGCAGTAAGACAGGGTTGGTCCTCACAGATACGCAGTATTTT
TRBV5-4	-	-	TRBJ1-5	CASSYRDNYQPQHF	TGTGCCAGCAGCTACCGGGACAACTATCAGCCCCAGCATTTT
TRBV9	-	-	TRBJ1-3	CASSVTGISGNTIYF	TGTGCCAGCAGCGTTACAGGGATCTCTGGAAACACCATATATTTT